The rows below give T cell receptor beta chains drawn from one sample of a study. TCRdb re-derived calls from the 5' RACE reads in MiXCR, one entry per CDR3 protein. This sample yields tens of thousands of distinct CDR3 sequences, of which 28% are seen a single time; around 3.1% belongs to the top ten. Sequenced input: tumor-infiltrating memory CD4+ T cells sorted from the breast tumor. The receptors were sampled from a female donor with breast cancer. CDR3s include the opening cysteine and the closing phenylalanine or tryptophan. The D gene is left open where the match is weak. Clone size is not always given. Where it is, it says once, few, many or a class for expanded clones.

v_call,j_call,d_call,clone_size,cdr3_nt,cdr3_aa
TRBV20-1,TRBJ2-5,TRBD1,few,TGCAGTGCTATCCGGACAGGGGAAGAGACCCAGTACTTC,CSAIRTGEETQYF
TRBV9,TRBJ2-3,TRBD2,NA,TGTGCCAGCAGCGTAGGAGCGGGGAAGGTGGCAGATACGCAGTATTTT,CASSVGAGKVADTQYF
TRBV20-1,TRBJ2-5,TRBD2,few,TGCAGTGCTAGAGATTTCGGGGAGGGCCTCCAAGAGACCCAGTACTTC,CSARDFGEGLQETQYF
TRBV20-1,TRBJ2-2,NA,many,TGCAGTGCTAGACCCTCCTCCGGTAGCCGGGAGCTGTTTTTT,CSARPSSGSRELFF
TRBV5-6,TRBJ1-2,NA,NA,TGTGCCAGCAGCTTCTCGGGGGATGGCTACACCTTC,CASSFSGDGYTF
TRBV7-2,TRBJ2-7,NA,NA,TGTGCCAGCAGCTTGATGACGGGACCCTACGAGCAGTACTTC,CASSLMTGPYEQYF
TRBV25-1,TRBJ1-1,NA,few,TGTGCCAGCCCCCCTGGGACCGGGACGCAGAACACTGAAGCTCTCTTT,CASPPGTGTQNTEALF
TRBV7-8,TRBJ2-1,TRBD1,few,TGTGCCAGCAGCTTAGCCGGGGACAGAAACAATGAGCAGTTCTTC,CASSLAGDRNNEQFF
TRBV7-9,TRBJ1-4,NA,NA,TGTGCCAGCAGCTTAGATCCGCCTGCAACTAATGAAAAACTGTTTTTT,CASSLDPPATNEKLFF
TRBV7-9,TRBJ2-7,NA,NA,TGTGCCAGCAGCAGGAGCGGGACAACCTTCTCCTACGAGCAGTACTTC,CASSRSGTTFSYEQYF
TRBV6-5,TRBJ2-5,NA,NA,TGTGCCAGCAGTTACGCATATCCCAGGGCCCAGTTACGCCAAGAGACCCAGTACTTC,CASSYAYPRAQLRQETQYF
TRBV7-9,TRBJ2-2,NA,few,TGTGCCAGCAGCTTTTCTCGGGGGAGGAACACCGGGGAGCTGTTTTTT,CASSFSRGRNTGELFF
TRBV6-6,TRBJ1-2,NA,NA,TGTGCCAGCAGTTACTCGACGCCACAGGATTATGGCTACACCTTC,CASSYSTPQDYGYTF
TRBV20-1,TRBJ1-4,TRBD1,NA,TGCAGTGCTAGAGATGGGACAGCCAGTAATGAAAAACTGTTTTTT,CSARDGTASNEKLFF
TRBV7-9,TRBJ1-4,NA,few,TGTGCCAGCAGCTTAGTCGGGACTAATGAAAAACTGTTTTTT,CASSLVGTNEKLFF
TRBV5-1,TRBJ2-5,TRBD1,many,TGCGCCAGCAGCTTGCAACCGGGACAGGGCGACCATAAGTACTTC,CASSLQPGQGDHKYF
TRBV7-2,TRBJ2-7,NA,few,TGTGCCAGCAGGGAGGGTATAGAGCAGTACTTC,CASREGIEQYF
TRBV25-1,TRBJ2-3,NA,NA,TGTGCCAGCCCCGAGTGGCGGGACACAGATACGCAGTATTTT,CASPEWRDTDTQYF
TRBV5-6,TRBJ1-2,NA,NA,TGTGCCAGCGGCTTGGGCATTCAGCTATTTGGCTACACCTTC,CASGLGIQLFGYTF
TRBV7-2,TRBJ2-1,TRBD2,NA,TGTGCCAGCAGCACCCGCCCTAGCGGGGAGAATGAGCAGTTCTTC,CASSTRPSGENEQFF
TRBV6-2/TRBV6-3,TRBJ1-5,NA,NA,TGTGCCAGCCAAGGCCAGGGCAGCCCCCAGCATTTT,CASQGQGSPQHF
TRBV6-2/TRBV6-3,TRBJ1-1,NA,few,TGTGCCAGCAGTTATTCCGCCGATGCTTTCTTT,CASSYSADAFF
TRBV5-1,TRBJ2-3,NA,NA,TGCGCCAGCAGCTTGGCGGACTGGTCACGAGATACGCAGTATTTT,CASSLADWSRDTQYF
TRBV20-1,TRBJ1-5,NA,few,TGCAGTGCTAGTTCCCGGAAGGGCAATCAGCCCCAGCATTTT,CSASSRKGNQPQHF
TRBV20-1,TRBJ2-1,NA,NA,TGCAGTGCTCGGAATGAGCAGTTCTTC,CSARNEQFF
TRBV24-1,TRBJ2-3,NA,few,TGTGCCAGCAGGGGTAGTGTGACAGATACGCAGTATTTT,CASRGSVTDTQYF
TRBV7-6,TRBJ2-1,NA,NA,TGTGCCAGCAGCTTAGACAGGGCAGGAGCCGACAATGAGCAGTTCTTC,CASSLDRAGADNEQFF
TRBV20-1,TRBJ1-6,NA,NA,TGCAGTGCTACGGACGGACCTCAGGGTTCACCCCTCCACTTT,CSATDGPQGSPLHF
TRBV5-5,TRBJ2-1,NA,few,TGTGCCAGCAGCTTGGGCGGGACAGTGAATGAGCAGTTCTTC,CASSLGGTVNEQFF
TRBV18,TRBJ2-3,NA,NA,TGTGCCAGCTCACCACCAGCCCTCACAGATACGCAGTATTTT,CASSPPALTDTQYF
TRBV6-6,TRBJ2-5,NA,NA,TGTGCCAGCAGCATCGATCCTAGGGGGACCCAGTACTTC,CASSIDPRGTQYF
TRBV7-2,TRBJ1-1,TRBD1,NA,TGTGCCAGCAGACCGACAGGGCGCACTGAAGCTTTCTTT,CASRPTGRTEAFF
TRBV6-2/TRBV6-3,TRBJ2-7,NA,NA,TGTGCCAGCAGTTACTCACCTACCAACGAGCAGTACTTC,CASSYSPTNEQYF
TRBV5-1,TRBJ1-1,NA,NA,TGCGCCAGCAGCTTGGCCACAGGACCTGAAGCTTGCTTT,CASSLATGPEACF
TRBV6-2/TRBV6-3,TRBJ2-1,TRBD2,few,TGTGCCAGCAGTTACCCCAGACTAGCCTCCTACAATGAGCAGTTCTTC,CASSYPRLASYNEQFF
TRBV18,TRBJ2-6,NA,NA,TGTGCCAGCTCACCGATTAGAATTTCTGGGGCCAACGTCCTGACTTTC,CASSPIRISGANVLTF
TRBV7-7,TRBJ2-2,NA,few,TGTGCTAGCACTACGAGTAGGAACGCCGGGGAGCTGTTTTTT,CASTTSRNAGELFF
TRBV5-1,TRBJ1-1,TRBD1,NA,TGCGCCAGCAGCTTGGGAACTCAACAGGGGTACACTGAAGCTTTCTTT,CASSLGTQQGYTEAFF
TRBV10-3,TRBJ2-3,TRBD2,many,TGTGCCATCAGTCTAAGGGCTAGCGGCCCAGATACGCAGTATTTT,CAISLRASGPDTQYF
TRBV7-2,TRBJ2-7,NA,few,TGTGCCAGCAGCTTAGCCCACCAGACAGCGTACGAGCAGTACTTC,CASSLAHQTAYEQYF
TRBV6-5,TRBJ1-5,NA,NA,TGTGCCAGCAGTTCGCGGGGAGTGGGTTTAAATCGGCCCCAGCATTTT,CASSSRGVGLNRPQHF
TRBV6-2/TRBV6-3,TRBJ2-5,NA,few,TGTGCCAGCAGTTCCGGCTACAGGGAGTTCAGAGAGACCCAGTACTTC,CASSSGYREFRETQYF
TRBV5-1,TRBJ2-2,NA,NA,TGCGCCAGCAGCTTGGTCCAGCGGAACACCGGGGAGCTGTTTTTT,CASSLVQRNTGELFF
TRBV5-1,TRBJ2-5,TRBD2,few,TGCGCCAGTCAAGAGAGTAGCGGGAGCCAGACCCAGTACTTC,CASQESSGSQTQYF
TRBV6-1,TRBJ1-6,TRBD1,few,TGTGCCAGCAGGGGACAGGCGGATTCACCCCTCCACTTT,CASRGQADSPLHF